What follows are 14 T cell receptor beta chains derived from one specimen sequenced in a study of blood T cell repertoires in COVID-19. Profiling relied on immunoSEQ multiplex PCR, and the TCRdb table lists in-frame clones only, not all of them. The table records 200,000 to 300,000 clones, 75% to 95% of them present only once. The sequencing sample was made of peripheral blood. These receptors originate from a person under 30 with COVID-19, enrolled during active disease.

This chain links TRBV7-2 with TRBJ1-1; D uncertain. Trimming took 5 bases from V and 0 from J, leaving 10 bases between them. The CDR3 length is 14 residues. The germline CDR1 and CDR2 sequences are SGHTA and FQGNSA. In nucleotides, the CDR3 is TGTGCCAGCAGCCCTAATCAATTGAACACTGAAGCTTTCTTT. This sequence encodes CASSPNQLNTEAFF.

The chain's CDR3 is CASSAGLTNTGELFF. CDR3 bases: TGCGCCAGCAGCGCGGGACTCACGAACACCGGGGAGCTGTTTTTT. This chain connects TRBV5-1 to TRBJ2-2, with D tentatively TRBD2 (6 bases). Trimming removed 4 bases from V and 0 bases from J, with 10 bases in between. This CDR3 region has 15 residues. In germline, CDR1 is SGHRS, CDR2 YFSETQ.

The chain couples TRBV6-6 to TRBJ1-2; D is perhaps TRBD1 (5 bases). Germline CDR1 reads MNHNY; CDR2 reads SVGAGI (reference sequence). The CDR3 sequence is 14 residues long. V dropped 0 bases and J dropped 8 bases, with 13 bases sitting between them. DNA of the CDR3: TGTGCCAGCAGTTACTCGAGAGGGGAGGACGGCTACACCTTC. As protein: CASSYSRGEDGYTF.

This clone was observed a single time. V is TRBV4-1 and J is TRBJ1-2; possible D gene TRBD1, 6 bases. Germline lookup yields CDR1 MGHRA and CDR2 YSYEKL. Trimming cost V 0 bases and J 8 bases, with 16 bases left between them. This CDR3 region has 15 residues. This CDR3 reads CASSQDTGGREGYTF. The CDR3 DNA reads as TGCGCCAGCAGCCAAGATACGGGGGGCAGGGAAGGCTACACCTTC.

The chain couples TRBV7-8 to TRBJ2-1, with 8 nucleotides matching TRBD2. CDR1 SGHVS and CDR2 FQNEAQ come from the germline V gene. This CDR3 comprises 14 residues. Trimming cost V 3 bases and J 4 bases; bases outside gene matches: 2. The CDR3 DNA sequence: TGTGCCAGCAGCTTGAGCGGGAGTTACAATGAGCAGTTCTTC. As protein: CASSLSGSYNEQFF.

V and J are TRBV2 and TRBJ2-3; 10 bases match TRBD2. The CDR3 extends over 15 amino acids. The germline CDR1 and CDR2 sequences are SNHLY and FYNNEI. V trimming: 6 bases; J trimming: 2 bases; junction bases outside the gene matches: 5. CDR3 region: CASRGLAVHTDTQYF. The CDR3 region has the DNA TGTGCCAGCAGAGGACTAGCGGTCCACACAGATACGCAGTATTTT.

V is TRBV11-2 and J is TRBJ2-5, with D uncertain. Between the trimmed V and J ends, which lost 5 bases and 3 bases, there was a span of 22 bases. Germline-derived CDR1 and CDR2 are SGHAT and FQNNGV. The CDR3 sequence is 17 residues long. The CDR3: CASSVGAGSGSKETQYF. CDR3 DNA: TGTGCCAGCAGCGTAGGTGCAGGATCTGGCAGCAAAGAGACCCAGTACTTC.

The chain combines TRBV7-2 with TRBJ2-4; the match to TRBD1 covers 9 bases. The V and J ends lost 2 bases and 5 bases, in that order; junction bases with no gene match: 7. The CDR3 consists of 16 residues. In germline, CDR1 is SGHTA, CDR2 FQGNSA. CDR3 loop: CASSLWWTGEENIQYF. The DNA of the CDR3 is TGTGCCAGCAGCTTATGGTGGACAGGGGAAGAAAACATTCAGTACTTC.

The chain is built from TRBV21-1 and TRBJ2-7; the DNA was not compared with TRBD1, the D call given in the table. TRBV21-1 is a documented pseudogene. The CDR3 runs to 15 residues. For the CDR3, the DNA is TGTGCCAGCAGATCGGACAGGGGGAGATTCTACGAGCAGTACTTC. Translated, it gives CASRSDRGRFYEQYF.

The V call is TRBV27, the J call TRBJ2-7, with 8 positions matching TRBD2. The CDR3 sequence is 16 residues long. V shed 5 bases, J shed 2 bases, and the junction held 11 bases outside the gene matches. Germline CDR1 is MNHEY and CDR2 is SMNVEV (reference sequence). The CDR3 protein is CASSLSPEGLAYEQYF. Here the CDR3 DNA reads TGTGCCAGCAGTCTCTCCCCCGAGGGACTAGCCTACGAGCAGTACTTC.

The chain has TRBV7-9 and TRBJ2-2; 10 nucleotides agree with TRBD2. V was pared by 5 bases and J by 2 bases, with 11 bases of the junction left unmatched. This CDR3 comprises 18 residues. Germline CDR1 is SEHNR and CDR2 is FQNEAQ (reference sequence). In DNA, the CDR3 is TGTGCCAGCAGCAAAAGGGGTGGACTAGCGGATAACACCGGGGAGCTGTTTTTT. This gives the protein CASSKRGGLADNTGELFF. Full variable domain (rest looked up from reference TRBV7-9 and TRBJ2-2): DTGVSQNPRHKITKRGQNVTFRCDPISEHNRLYWYRQTLGQGPEFLTYFQNEAQLEKSRLLSDRFSAERPKGSFSTLEIQRTEQGDSAMYLCASSKRGGLADNTGELFFGEGSRLTVL.

The chain recombines TRBV28 with TRBJ1-2; weak D call: TRBD1 (5 bases). V lost 4 bases to trimming and J lost 8 bases, with 17 bases between them. CDR3 length: 14 amino acids. Germline CDR1 and CDR2: MDHEN and SYDVKM. For the CDR3, the DNA is TGTGCCAGCAGTTCCCCCGGGGGGACGGAAGGCTACACCTTC. This translates into CASSSPGGTEGYTF.

A few counts support this clone. Distinct nucleotide sequences in the sample also encode this CDR3. The chain is built from TRBV4-3 and TRBJ1-4; 10 nucleotides agree with TRBD1. Germline values: CDR1 LGHNA, CDR2 YSLEER. The CDR3 runs to 14 residues. V was pared by 3 bases and J by 5 bases, with 0 bases of the junction left unmatched. CDR3 region: CASSQGQGNEKLFF. CDR3 coding DNA: TGCGCCAGCAGCCAGGGACAGGGGAATGAAAAACTGTTTTTT.

In DNA form, the CDR3 reads TGTGCCAGCAGCTCCCGAGGGACAACCTACAATGAGCAGTTCTTC. It codes for CASSSRGTTYNEQFF. The rearrangement joins TRBV7-9 to TRBJ2-1, with D maybe TRBD1 (6 bases). CDR1 and CDR2 from the germline V gene are SEHNR and FQNEAQ (reference sequence). V was pared by 4 bases and J by 2 bases, with 12 bases between. The CDR3 runs to 15 residues.